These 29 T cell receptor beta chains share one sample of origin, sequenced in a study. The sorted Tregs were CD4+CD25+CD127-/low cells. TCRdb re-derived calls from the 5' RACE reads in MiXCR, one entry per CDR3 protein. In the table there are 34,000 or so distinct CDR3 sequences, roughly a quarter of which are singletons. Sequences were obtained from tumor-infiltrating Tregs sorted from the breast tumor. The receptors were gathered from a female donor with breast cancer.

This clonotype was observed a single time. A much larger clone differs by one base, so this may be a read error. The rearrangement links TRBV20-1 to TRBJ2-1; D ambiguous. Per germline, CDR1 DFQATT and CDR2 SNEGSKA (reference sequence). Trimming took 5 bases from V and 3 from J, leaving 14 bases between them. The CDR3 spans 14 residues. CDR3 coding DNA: TGCAGTGCTCTTTCTCCCAGCTTCTACAATGAGCAGTTCTTC. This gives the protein CSALSPSFYNEQFF.

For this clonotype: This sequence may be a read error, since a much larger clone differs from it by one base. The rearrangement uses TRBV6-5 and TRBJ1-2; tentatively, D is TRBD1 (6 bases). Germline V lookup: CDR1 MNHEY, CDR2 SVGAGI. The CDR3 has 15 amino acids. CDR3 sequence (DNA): TGTGTCAGCAGGCCCGAGGGGGGCGCTAGGAATGGCTACACCTTC. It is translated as CVSRPEGGARNGYTF.

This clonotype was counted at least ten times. This CDR3 reads CAWTTGGLQPQHF. The CDR3, as DNA: TGTGCCTGGACCACCGGAGGACTGCAGCCCCAGCATTTT. The genes are TRBV30 and TRBJ1-5; D is ambiguous. The V end lost 4 bases, the J end lost 7 bases, and 14 bases lay between the germline ends. Germline values: CDR1 GTSNPN, CDR2 SVGIG (reference sequence). The CDR3 has 13 residues.

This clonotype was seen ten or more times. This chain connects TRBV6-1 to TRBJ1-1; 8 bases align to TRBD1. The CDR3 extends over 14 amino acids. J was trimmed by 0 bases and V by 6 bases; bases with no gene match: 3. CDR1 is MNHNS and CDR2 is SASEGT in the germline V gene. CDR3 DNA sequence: TGTGCCAGCAGGACAGGGGTGATGAACACTGAAGCTTTCTTT. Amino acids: CASRTGVMNTEAFF.

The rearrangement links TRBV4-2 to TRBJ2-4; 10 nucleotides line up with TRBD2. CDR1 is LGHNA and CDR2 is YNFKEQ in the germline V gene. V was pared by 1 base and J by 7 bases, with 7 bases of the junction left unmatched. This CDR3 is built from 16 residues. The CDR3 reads CASSQVQREGLNIQYF. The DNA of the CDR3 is TGTGCCAGCAGCCAAGTTCAGCGGGAGGGCCTCAACATTCAGTACTTC.

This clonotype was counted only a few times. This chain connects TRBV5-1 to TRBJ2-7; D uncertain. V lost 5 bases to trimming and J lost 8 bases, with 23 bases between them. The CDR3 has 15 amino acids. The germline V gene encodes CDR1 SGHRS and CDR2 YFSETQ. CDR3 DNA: TGCGCCAGCAGGTGGGAAGGCAGAGATAACGAAAAGCAGTACTTC. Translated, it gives CASRWEGRDNEKQYF.

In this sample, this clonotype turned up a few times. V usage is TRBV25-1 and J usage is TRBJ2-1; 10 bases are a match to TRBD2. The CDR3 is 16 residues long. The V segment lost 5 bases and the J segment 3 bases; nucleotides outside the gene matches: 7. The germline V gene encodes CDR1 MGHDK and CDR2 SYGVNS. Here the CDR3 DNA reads TGTGCCAGCAGTCCCCTAGCGGGAGTTTACTACAATGAGCAGTTCTTC. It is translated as CASSPLAGVYYNEQFF.

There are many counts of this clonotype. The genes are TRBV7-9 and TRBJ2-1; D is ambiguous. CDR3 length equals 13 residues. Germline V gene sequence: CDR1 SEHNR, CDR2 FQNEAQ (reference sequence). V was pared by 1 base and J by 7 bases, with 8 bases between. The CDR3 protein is CASSLGVVNEQFF. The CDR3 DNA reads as TGTGCCAGCAGCTTAGGAGTAGTAAATGAGCAGTTCTTC.

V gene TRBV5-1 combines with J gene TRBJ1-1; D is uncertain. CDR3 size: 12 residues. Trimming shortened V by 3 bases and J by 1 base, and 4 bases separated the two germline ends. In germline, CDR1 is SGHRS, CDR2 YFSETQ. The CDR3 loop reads CASSSGNTEAFF. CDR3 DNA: TGCGCCAGCAGCTCGGGGAACACTGAAGCTTTCTTT.

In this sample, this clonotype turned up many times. CDR3 residues: CASSVVDRGLTEAFF. CDR3 nucleotide sequence: TGTGCCAGCAGCGTAGTTGACAGGGGGCTCACTGAAGCTTTCTTT. The chain joins TRBV9 to TRBJ1-1; the match to TRBD1 covers 10 bases. V gave up 0 bases and J gave up 4 bases; unmatched junction bases: 3. Germline-derived CDR1 and CDR2 are SGDLS and YYNGEE. The CDR3 spans 15 residues.

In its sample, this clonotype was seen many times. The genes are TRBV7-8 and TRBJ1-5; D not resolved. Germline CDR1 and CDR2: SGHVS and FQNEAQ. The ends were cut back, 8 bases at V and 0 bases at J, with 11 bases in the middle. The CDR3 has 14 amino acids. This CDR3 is CASGPRISNQPQHF. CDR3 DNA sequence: TGTGCCAGCGGACCCAGGATTAGCAATCAGCCCCAGCATTTT.

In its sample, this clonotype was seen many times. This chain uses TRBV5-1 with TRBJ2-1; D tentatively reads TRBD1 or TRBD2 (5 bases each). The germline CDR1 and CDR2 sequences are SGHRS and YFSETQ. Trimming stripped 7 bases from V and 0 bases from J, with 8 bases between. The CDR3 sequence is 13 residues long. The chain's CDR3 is CASRDDSYNEQFF. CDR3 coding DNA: TGCGCCAGCCGGGACGACTCCTACAATGAGCAGTTCTTC.

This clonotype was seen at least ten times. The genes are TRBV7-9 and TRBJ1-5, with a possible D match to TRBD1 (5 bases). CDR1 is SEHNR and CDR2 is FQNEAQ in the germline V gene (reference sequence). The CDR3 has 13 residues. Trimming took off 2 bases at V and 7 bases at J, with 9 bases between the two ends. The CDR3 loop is CASSLSWGQPQHF. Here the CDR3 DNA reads TGTGCCAGCAGCTTAAGTTGGGGGCAGCCCCAGCATTTT. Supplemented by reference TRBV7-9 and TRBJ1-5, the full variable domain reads DTGVSQNPRHKITKRGQNVTFRCDPISEHNRLYWYRQTLGQGPEFLTYFQNEAQLEKSRLLSDRFSAERPKGSFSTLEIQRTEQGDSAMYLCASSLSWGQPQHFGDGTRLSIL.

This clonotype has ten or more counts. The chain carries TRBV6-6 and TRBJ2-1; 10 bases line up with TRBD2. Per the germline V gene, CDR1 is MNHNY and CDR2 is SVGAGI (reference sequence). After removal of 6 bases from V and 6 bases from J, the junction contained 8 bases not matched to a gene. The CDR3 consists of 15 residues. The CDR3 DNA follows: TGTGCCAGCAGCCCTAGGGCTAGCGGGGGCAATGAGCAGTTCTTC. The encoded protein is CASSPRASGGNEQFF.

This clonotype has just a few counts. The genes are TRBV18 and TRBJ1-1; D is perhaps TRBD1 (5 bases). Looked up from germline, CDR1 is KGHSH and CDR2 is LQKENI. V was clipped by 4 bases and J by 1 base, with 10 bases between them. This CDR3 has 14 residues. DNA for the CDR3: TGTGCCAGCTCACACCCAGGGCGGAACACTGAAGCTTTCTTT. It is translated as CASSHPGRNTEAFF.

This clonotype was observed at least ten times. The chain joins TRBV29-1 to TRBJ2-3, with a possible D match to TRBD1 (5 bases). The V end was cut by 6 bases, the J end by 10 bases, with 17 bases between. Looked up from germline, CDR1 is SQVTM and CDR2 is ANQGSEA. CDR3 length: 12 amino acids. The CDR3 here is CSVTTDSPPQYF. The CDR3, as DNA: TGCAGCGTCACTACAGACAGTCCCCCGCAGTATTTT.

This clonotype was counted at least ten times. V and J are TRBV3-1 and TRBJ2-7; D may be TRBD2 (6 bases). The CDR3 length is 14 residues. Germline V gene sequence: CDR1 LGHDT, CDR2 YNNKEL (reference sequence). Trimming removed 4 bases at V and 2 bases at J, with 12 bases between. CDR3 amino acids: CASSRGVGAYEQYF. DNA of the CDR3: TGTGCCAGCAGCCGGGGGGTTGGGGCCTACGAGCAGTACTTC.

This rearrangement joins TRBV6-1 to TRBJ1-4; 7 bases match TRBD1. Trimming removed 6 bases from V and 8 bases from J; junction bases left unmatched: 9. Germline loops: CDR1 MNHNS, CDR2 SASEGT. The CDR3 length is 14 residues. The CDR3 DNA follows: TGTGCCAGCAGCGCGGGACAGCTAGGCGAAAAACTGTTTTTT. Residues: CASSAGQLGEKLFF.

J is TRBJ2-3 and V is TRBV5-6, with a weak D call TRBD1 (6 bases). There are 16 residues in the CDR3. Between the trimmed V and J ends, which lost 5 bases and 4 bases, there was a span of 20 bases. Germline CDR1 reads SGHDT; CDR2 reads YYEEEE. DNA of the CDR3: TGTGCCAGCAGTACCCTGAACCAGGGGATCGCAGATACGCAGTATTTT. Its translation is CASSTLNQGIADTQYF.

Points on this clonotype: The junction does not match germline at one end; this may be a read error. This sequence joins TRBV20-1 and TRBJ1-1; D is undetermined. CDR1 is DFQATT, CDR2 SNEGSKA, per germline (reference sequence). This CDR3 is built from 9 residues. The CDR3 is CSATSRAVF. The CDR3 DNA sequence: TGCAGTGCGACGTCCCGGGCTGTCTTT.

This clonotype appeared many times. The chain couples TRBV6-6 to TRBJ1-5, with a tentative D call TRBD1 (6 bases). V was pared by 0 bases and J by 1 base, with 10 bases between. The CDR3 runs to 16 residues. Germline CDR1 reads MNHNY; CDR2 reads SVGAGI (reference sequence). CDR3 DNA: TGTGCCAGCAGTTACTCGGACAGCAGGAGCAATCAGCCCCAGCATTTT. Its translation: CASSYSDSRSNQPQHF.

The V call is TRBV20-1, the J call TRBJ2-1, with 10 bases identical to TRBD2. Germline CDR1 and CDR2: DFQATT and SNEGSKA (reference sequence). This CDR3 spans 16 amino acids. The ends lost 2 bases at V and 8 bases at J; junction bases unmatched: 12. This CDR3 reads CSARPSGRGLWDEQFF. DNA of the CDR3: TGCAGTGCTAGACCTAGCGGGAGAGGCCTGTGGGATGAGCAGTTCTTC.

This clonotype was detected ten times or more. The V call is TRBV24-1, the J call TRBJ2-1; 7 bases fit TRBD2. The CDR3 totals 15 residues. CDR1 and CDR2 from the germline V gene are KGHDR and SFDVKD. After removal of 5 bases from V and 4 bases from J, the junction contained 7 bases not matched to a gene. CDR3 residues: CATSGPSGHYNEQFF. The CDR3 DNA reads TGTGCCACCAGTGGTCCTAGCGGACATTACAATGAGCAGTTCTTC.

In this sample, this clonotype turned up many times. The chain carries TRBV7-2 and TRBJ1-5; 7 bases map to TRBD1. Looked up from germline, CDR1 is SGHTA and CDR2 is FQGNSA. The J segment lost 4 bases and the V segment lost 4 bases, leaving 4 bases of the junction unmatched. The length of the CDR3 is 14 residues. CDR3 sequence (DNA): TGTGCCAGCAGCTCGGGACAGCCGAATCAGCCCCAGCATTTT. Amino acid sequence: CASSSGQPNQPQHF.

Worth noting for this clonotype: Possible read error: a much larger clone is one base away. In DNA, the CDR3 is TGTGCCAGCAGCTTAGACTGGAACAGTGAGCAGTTCTTC. Its protein is CASSLDWNSEQFF. The chain joins TRBV11-2 to TRBJ2-1; D ambiguous. V lost 0 bases, J lost 9 bases, and 9 bases lay in between. Germline assignment: CDR1 SGHAT and CDR2 FQNNGV. The CDR3 contains 13 residues.

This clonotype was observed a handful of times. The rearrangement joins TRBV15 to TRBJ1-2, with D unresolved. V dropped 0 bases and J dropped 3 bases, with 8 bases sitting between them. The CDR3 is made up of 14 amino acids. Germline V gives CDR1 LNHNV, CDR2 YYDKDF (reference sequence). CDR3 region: CATSREGRYYGYTF. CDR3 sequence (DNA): TGTGCCACCAGCAGAGAAGGACGGTACTATGGCTACACCTTC.

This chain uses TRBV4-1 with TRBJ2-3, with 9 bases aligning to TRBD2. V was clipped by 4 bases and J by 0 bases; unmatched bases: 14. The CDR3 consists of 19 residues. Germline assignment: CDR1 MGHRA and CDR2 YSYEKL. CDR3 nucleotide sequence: TGCGCCAGCAGCCGAAAAAGATCCGGGACTAGCAGTAGCACAGATACGCAGTATTTT. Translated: CASSRKRSGTSSSTDTQYF.

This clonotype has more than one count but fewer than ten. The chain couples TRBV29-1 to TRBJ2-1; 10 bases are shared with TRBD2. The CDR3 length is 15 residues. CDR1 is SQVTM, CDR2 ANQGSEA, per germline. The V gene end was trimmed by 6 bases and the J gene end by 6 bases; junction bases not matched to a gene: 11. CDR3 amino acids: CSVAQREGPVNEQFF. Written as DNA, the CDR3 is TGCAGCGTCGCTCAGCGGGAGGGCCCTGTCAATGAGCAGTTCTTC.

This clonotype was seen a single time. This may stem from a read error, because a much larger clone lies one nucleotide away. For the CDR3, the DNA is TGTGCCAGCAGTGGTTGGGACAGGGTCGACAATGAGCAGTTCTTC. The encoded protein is CASSGWDRVDNEQFF. The chain joins TRBV27 to TRBJ2-1; 9 bases match TRBD1. This CDR3 has 15 residues. Germline assignment: CDR1 MNHEY and CDR2 SMNVEV (reference sequence). Trimming took 5 bases from V and 5 from J; bases not matched to a gene: 7.